Shown below are 12 T cell receptor beta chains from a single sample sequenced in a study of blood T cell repertoires in COVID-19. Assay used: immunoSEQ multiplex PCR; TCRdb lists only in-frame clones, some missing. The table shows under 200,000 clones, with more than 75% occurring only once. The sequencing input was peripheral blood. The receptors were gathered from a man in his forties with active or convalescent COVID-19.

CDR3 residues: CASRSAGGHEQFF. Here the CDR3 DNA reads TGTGCCAGCAGATCGGCAGGGGGTCATGAGCAGTTCTTC. The chain combines TRBV11-1 with TRBJ2-1; TRBD1 matches 7 bases. Per germline, CDR1 SGHAT and CDR2 FQDESV (reference sequence). The CDR3 runs to 13 residues. The J segment lost 8 bases and the V segment lost 6 bases, leaving 7 bases of the junction unmatched.

This clone came up many times. The identical CDR3 is also encoded by other nucleotide sequences in the sample. The chain is built from TRBV30 and TRBJ2-4, with 12 bases aligning to TRBD2. V dropped 0 bases and J dropped 0; count of bases not matched to a gene: 12. The CDR3 covers 20 residues. Looked up from germline, CDR1 is GTSNPN and CDR2 is SVGIG (reference sequence). CDR3 in DNA: TGTGCCTGGAGTGTAGTTCCCGGACTAGCGGGGACGCTAGCCAAAAACATTCAGTACTTC. Its translation: CAWSVVPGLAGTLAKNIQYF.

This rearrangement joins TRBV28 to TRBJ2-3, with 7 bases fitting TRBD2. Unmatched junction bases numbered 4, after V lost 6 bases and J lost 1 base. CDR3 length: 14 residues. Per germline, CDR1 MDHEN and CDR2 SYDVKM. DNA of the CDR3: TGTGCCAGCAGGTCGGCGGGAGGCACAGATACGCAGTATTTT. Amino acid sequence: CASRSAGGTDTQYF.

The rearrangement uses TRBV5-1 and TRBJ2-2; 9 nucleotides agree with TRBD1. After removal of 4 bases from V and 8 bases from J, the junction contained 9 bases not matched to a gene. The CDR3 consists of 15 residues. Germline CDR1 reads SGHRS; CDR2 reads YFSETQ. CDR3 sequence reads: CASSPPGQGRGELFF. The DNA for the CDR3 is TGCGCCAGCAGCCCCCCGGGACAGGGTAGAGGGGAGCTGTTTTTT.

This clone was observed at least ten times. The chain's CDR3 is CASRADTYEQYF. For the CDR3, the DNA is TGTGCCAGCAGGGCTGATACCTACGAGCAGTACTTC. The J gene is TRBJ2-7, the V gene TRBV2; D gene ambiguous. Germline CDR1 and CDR2: SNHLY and FYNNEI. Trimming pared 6 bases from V and 2 bases from J, leaving 8 bases between. The CDR3 covers 12 residues.

V gene TRBV5-1 combines with J gene TRBJ1-2; D possibly corresponds to TRBD1 (6 bases). V was pared by 7 bases and J by 1 base, with 17 bases between. CDR1 and CDR2 from the germline V gene are SGHRS and YFSETQ. The CDR3 covers 15 residues. The CDR3 coding sequence is TGCGCCAGCTCCCAGGGGCAACTAGTTAACTATGGCTACACCTTC. Translating it yields CASSQGQLVNYGYTF.

This chain connects TRBV7-2 to TRBJ2-5; 12 bases fit TRBD2. This CDR3 spans 17 amino acids. V was pared by 0 bases and J by 5 bases, with 7 bases of the junction left unmatched. Looked up from germline, CDR1 is SGHTA and CDR2 is FQGNSA. The CDR3 reads CASSLAPSGRAGETQYF. The CDR3 DNA is TGTGCCAGCAGCTTAGCTCCTAGCGGGAGGGCCGGGGAGACCCAGTACTTC. Full variable domain (rest looked up from reference TRBV7-2 and TRBJ2-5): GAGVSQSPSNKVTEKGKDVELRCDPISGHTALYWYRQSLGQGLEFLIYFQGNSAPDKSGLPSDRFSAERTGGSVSTLTIQRTQQEDSAVYLCASSLAPSGRAGETQYFGPGTRLLVL.

This clone is a singleton in its sample. The chain recombines TRBV5-1 with TRBJ2-7, with 13 bases matching TRBD2. Per the germline V gene, CDR1 is SGHRS and CDR2 is YFSETQ. This CDR3 has 16 amino acids. The V and J ends lost 0 bases and 5 bases, in that order; junction bases with no gene match: 5. In DNA form, the CDR3 reads TGCGCCAGCAGCTTGGGGACTAGCGGGAGACGCCACGAGCAGTACTTC. Translating it yields CASSLGTSGRRHEQYF.

The J gene is TRBJ2-1, the V gene TRBV10-2, with D perhaps matching TRBD2 (6 bases). V was trimmed by 2 bases and J by 9 bases, leaving 8 bases between them. CDR1 is WSHSY and CDR2 is SAAADI in the germline V gene. The CDR3 totals 12 residues. Here the CDR3 reads CASSERRAEQFF. In DNA, the CDR3 is TGCGCCAGCAGTGAGAGGAGGGCTGAGCAGTTCTTC.

The gene calls are TRBV28 and TRBJ2-7; TRBD2 matches at 8 bases. The V gene's germline CDR1 is MDHEN and CDR2 SYDVKM. The CDR3 is made up of 15 amino acids. With 5 bases clipped from V and 0 bases from J, the junction kept 6 bases outside the gene matches. CDR3: CASSTPGLVSYEQYF. CDR3 nucleotides: TGTGCCAGCAGTACACCGGGACTAGTCTCCTACGAGCAGTACTTC.

The rearrangement uses TRBV5-6 and TRBJ1-1; TRBD1 might be the D (6 bases). Deletions cut 3 bases from V and 0 bases from J, with 12 bases between. The CDR3 is 15 amino acids. Per the germline V gene, CDR1 is SGHDT and CDR2 is YYEEEE. The CDR3 loop reads CASSSGQLMNTEAFF. CDR3 nucleotides: TGTGCCAGCAGCTCCGGACAGCTCATGAACACTGAAGCTTTCTTT.

The chain combines TRBV30 with TRBJ1-6; the match to TRBD1 covers 8 bases. V trimming: 2 bases; J trimming: 9 bases; junction bases outside the gene matches: 9. CDR1 and CDR2 from the germline V gene are GTSNPN and SVGIG (reference sequence). This CDR3 region has 15 residues. In nucleotides, the CDR3 is TGTGCCTGGAGTTCAAGGCAGGGGGCGATTTCACCCCTCCACTTT. It encodes CAWSSRQGAISPLHF.